These 15 T cell receptor beta chains originate from one sample sequenced in a study of T cell responses to AZD1222 COVID-19 vaccine. Sequenced by immunoSEQ multiplex PCR; TCRdb stores in-frame clones only, minus some. This table holds 100,000 to 150,000 clones, 80% to 90% found once. The sample was peripheral blood, taken on day 0 of AZD1222 vaccination. The receptor source for this set is an adult in good health.

The CDR3 loop reads CASRKRPGQANYEQYF. The CDR3 DNA is TGTGCCAGCAGAAAAAGACCGGGACAGGCGAATTACGAGCAGTACTTC. This chain links TRBV5-6 with TRBJ2-7; 8 nucleotides line up with TRBD1. The length of the CDR3 is 16 residues. J gave up 4 bases and V 5 bases, and 14 bases lay outside the gene matches. Germline-derived CDR1 and CDR2 are SGHDT and YYEEEE.

The V call is TRBV27, the J call TRBJ2-5; D may match TRBD1 or TRBD2 (5 bases each). Per the germline V gene, CDR1 is MNHEY and CDR2 is SMNVEV (reference sequence). This CDR3 region has 15 residues. V was clipped by 2 bases and J by 5 bases, with 15 bases between them. The CDR3 spells CASSLKSGGVETQYF. DNA of the CDR3: TGTGCCAGCAGTTTAAAGAGTGGGGGAGTGGAGACCCAGTACTTC.

The chain combines TRBV19 with TRBJ2-7; 12 bases fit TRBD1. The CDR3 consists of 15 residues. Germline V CDR1 and CDR2: LNHDA, SQIVND (reference sequence). The V and J ends lost 5 bases and 5 bases, in that order; junction bases with no gene match: 7. The CDR3 DNA sequence: TGTGCCAGTAGTGTTACCGGGACAGGGGGCAACGAGCAGTACTTC. Protein sequence: CASSVTGTGGNEQYF. Together with reference TRBV19 and TRBJ2-7, the CDR3 gives the full variable domain: DGGITQSPKYLFRKEGQNVTLSCEQNLNHDAMYWYRQDPGQGLRLIYYSQIVNDFQKGDIAEGYSVSREKKESFPLTVTSAQKNPTAFYLCASSVTGTGGNEQYFGPGTRLTVT.

The V call is TRBV18, the J call TRBJ2-7; TRBD2 might be the D (5 bases). Germline lookup yields CDR1 KGHSH and CDR2 LQKENI. The CDR3 sequence is 15 residues long. Trimming removed 2 bases from V and 2 bases from J, with 13 bases in between. CDR3 region: CASSPILGAAYEQYF. The CDR3 coding sequence is TGTGCCAGCTCACCAATTTTGGGAGCCGCCTACGAGCAGTACTTC.

The V and J genes are TRBV24-1 and TRBJ1-6; no clear D gene. Germline loops: CDR1 KGHDR, CDR2 SFDVKD. Trimming pared 6 bases from V and 6 bases from J, leaving 8 bases between. The CDR3 runs to 13 residues. The CDR3 spells CATSRGINSPLHF. The CDR3 DNA sequence: TGTGCCACCAGTCGAGGGATTAATTCACCCCTCCACTTT.

This chain uses TRBV7-9 with TRBJ1-1, with D tentatively TRBD1 (5 bases). The CDR3 has 17 amino acids. The ends were cut back, 5 bases at V and 3 bases at J, with 22 bases in the middle. The germline gives CDR1 SEHNR, CDR2 FQNEAQ (reference sequence). CDR3: CASSAGRWGTLDTEAFF. The CDR3 coding sequence is TGTGCCAGCAGCGCAGGGCGTTGGGGGACGTTGGACACTGAAGCTTTCTTT.

This clone was counted between two and nine times. The V call is TRBV21-1, the J call TRBJ2-7; the table calls TRBD1, which could not be checked here. TRBV21-1 counts as a pseudogene. This CDR3 is 17 amino acids long. The CDR3 DNA sequence: TGTGCCAGCAGCAAAGCGCTCGTCCAGGGGGCCTTCCACGAGCAGTACTTC. This translates into CASSKALVQGAFHEQYF.

V is TRBV28 and J is TRBJ1-1; D is unresolved. The CDR3 contains 15 residues. V gave up 3 bases and J gave up 11 bases, with 22 bases separating them. Per the germline V gene, CDR1 is MDHEN and CDR2 is SYDVKM. CDR3 nucleotide sequence: TGTGCCAGCAGTTTCGGGGTCTGGTGGGCTCGGGAGGCTTTCTTT. Translation: CASSFGVWWAREAFF.

This clone appeared many times. The chain links TRBV7-3 to TRBJ2-7, with 8 bases fitting TRBD2. Trimming at V came to 3 bases and at J to 6 bases, leaving 7 bases not matched to a gene. This CDR3 is 14 amino acids long. Germline-derived CDR1 and CDR2 are SGHTA and FQGTGA. CDR3 region: CASSLWTAGGEQYF. The CDR3 DNA reads TGTGCCAGCAGCTTGTGGACTGCGGGGGGCGAGCAGTACTTC. Drawing the rest from reference TRBV7-3 and TRBJ2-7, the complete variable domain is GAGVSQTPSNKVTEKGKYVELRCDPISGHTALYWYRQSLGQGPEFLIYFQGTGAADDSGLPNDRFFAVRPEGSVSTLKIQRTERGDSAVYLCASSLWTAGGEQYFGPGTRLTVT.

The chain couples TRBV19 to TRBJ1-3; D is possibly TRBD1 (6 bases). V lost 7 bases and J lost 1, with 17 bases in between. The CDR3 spans 16 residues. In germline, CDR1 is LNHDA, CDR2 SQIVND (reference sequence). The CDR3 protein is CASNPLGGMSGNTIYF. The CDR3 DNA follows: TGTGCCAGTAACCCTCTGGGGGGCATGTCTGGAAACACCATATATTTT.

V and J are TRBV7-9 and TRBJ1-1; 9 nucleotides agree with TRBD1. The germline V gene encodes CDR1 SEHNR and CDR2 FQNEAQ (reference sequence). Trimming cost V 5 bases and J 5 bases; bases outside gene matches: 6. This CDR3 is 14 amino acids long. The CDR3 bases are TGTGCCAGCAGCCTTAGGACAGGGGATACTGAAGCTTTCTTT. Its translation: CASSLRTGDTEAFF.

The chain recombines TRBV4-3 with TRBJ2-5; D tentatively reads TRBD1 or TRBD2 (6 bases each). The CDR3 has 15 residues. Germline V gene data show CDR1 as LGHNA and CDR2 as YSLEER. V was shortened by 2 bases and J by 4 bases, with 14 bases between the two germline ends. The CDR3 nucleotides read TGCGCCAGCAGCCAACGGACGGAGGGGGTAGAGACCCAGTACTTC. It translates to CASSQRTEGVETQYF.

Of note for this clone: At one of its ends the junction is not consistent with the germline gene, which may arise from a read error. The rearrangement uses TRBV27 and TRBJ2-7; 8 bases agree with TRBD1. CDR1 is MNHEY, CDR2 SMNVEV, per germline (reference sequence). There are 16 residues in the CDR3. The CDR3 here is CASSFESHRGSSEQYF. In nucleotides, the CDR3 is TGTGCCAGCAGTTTCGAATCCCACAGGGGGTCCTCCGAGCAGTACTTC.

The rearrangement uses TRBV18 and TRBJ2-7; D tentatively reads TRBD1 or TRBD2 (5 bases each). The germline CDR1 and CDR2 sequences are KGHSH and LQKENI. The V and J ends lost 1 base and 4 bases respectively, with 14 bases between them. CDR3 length: 15 amino acids. The CDR3, as DNA: TGTGCCAGCTCACCACGGGGGTCGAAGACTTACGAGCAGTACTTC. Encoded protein: CASSPRGSKTYEQYF.

The CDR3 DNA reads as TGCGCCAGCAGCCAAGACCCCCCCAGACTTCACACAGATACGCAGTATTTT. Its protein product is CASSQDPPRLHTDTQYF. This chain joins TRBV4-3 and TRBJ2-3, with D uncertain. The CDR3 spans 17 residues. The ends were cut back, 0 bases at V and 2 bases at J, with 15 bases in the middle. Germline loops: CDR1 LGHNA, CDR2 YSLEER.